A single TCR beta chain is shown here with its context. These data are taken from a study of blood T cell repertoires in COVID-19. Study details: Sites across the United States, Italy and Spain contributed samples from acute and convalescent COVID-19.

Original analysis: From reference gene primer amplification, estimates of nucleated cell counts were derived. Profiled with immunoSEQ multiplex PCR; TCRdb holds only in-frame clones, not every one. V, J and clone size reflect that table, while D and trimming were determined from the DNA. The sample lists about 220,000 clones; around 84% were seen once. The sequence came from a woman aged 55-70 years who had recovered from COVID-19. Material: peripheral blood.

Here the CDR3 reads CASTKRTPSDEQYF. As DNA, the CDR3 is TGTGCCAGCACCAAGAGGACTCCTAGCGACGAGCAGTACTTC. J is TRBJ2-7 and V is TRBV6-5; weak D call: TRBD2 (6 bases). The CDR3 sequence is 14 residues long. Germline values: CDR1 MNHEY, CDR2 SVGAGI. V was trimmed by 7 bases and J by 5 bases, leaving 18 bases between them.